These 10 T cell receptor beta chains were sequenced from one sample in a study of T-cell reconstitution after alpha-beta-depleted transplantation in children. The authors prepared the TCRbeta library with unique molecular identifiers. TCRdb reprocessed the PCR reads via MiXCR and lists one record per CDR3 protein. The sample lists roughly 160,000 distinct CDR3 sequences, 11% occurring once. The source material was PBMCs, sampled before TCRalphabeta/CD19-depleted stem cell transplant. The receptor set was obtained from a boy younger than 10 with acute myeloid leukemia, due to receive a stem cell transplant.

The sample holds many counts of this clonotype. CDR3 sequence reads: CSATGQMGYGYTF. CDR3 DNA sequence: TGCAGTGCCACAGGGCAGATGGGTTATGGCTACACCTTC. The chain combines TRBV20-1 with TRBJ1-2; D might be TRBD1 (6 bases). V lost 6 bases and J lost 5, with 16 bases in between. The CDR3 is 13 residues long. Germline V lookup: CDR1 DFQATT, CDR2 SNEGSKA (reference sequence).

There are many counts of this clonotype. The chain employs TRBV10-3 and TRBJ1-5; no reliable D call. This CDR3 contains 15 residues. V dropped 1 base and J dropped 0 bases, with 7 bases sitting between them. Germline CDR1 and CDR2: ENHRY and SYGVKD. The CDR3 loop is CAISEYEDSNQPQHF. The DNA of the CDR3 is TGTGCCATCAGTGAGTATGAGGATAGCAATCAGCCCCAGCATTTT.

This clonotype was observed at least ten times. V is TRBV9 and J is TRBJ1-4, with D unresolved. Germline lookup yields CDR1 SGDLS and CDR2 YYNGEE. This CDR3 comprises 15 residues. V lost 4 bases and J 3 bases, leaving 13 bases between the germline ends. The CDR3 nucleotides are TGTGCCAGCAGCCGGTCACCAGAAGCTAATGAAAAACTGTTTTTT. Translation gives CASSRSPEANEKLFF.

This clonotype was detected many times. This sequence joins TRBV5-5 and TRBJ1-6; no reliable D call. The V end was cut by 2 bases, the J end by 8 bases, with 8 bases between. CDR1 and CDR2 (germline): SGHKS, YYEKEE (reference sequence). This CDR3 region has 13 residues. CDR3 protein: CASSFLFDSPLHF. The CDR3 bases are TGTGCCAGCAGCTTCCTTTTTGATTCACCCCTCCACTTT.

In this sample, this clonotype turned up many times. The V and J genes are TRBV6-5 and TRBJ2-1; 10 bases agree with TRBD2. V gave up 2 bases and J gave up 6 bases; unmatched junction bases: 4. CDR3 size: 15 residues. Germline loops: CDR1 MNHEY, CDR2 SVGAGI. The chain's CDR3 is CASSYGAGGPNEQFF. CDR3 sequence (DNA): TGTGCCAGCAGTTACGGAGCGGGGGGGCCCAATGAGCAGTTCTTC.

This sequence joins TRBV20-1 and TRBJ2-3, with 11 positions matching TRBD2. The ends lost 8 bases at V and 2 bases at J; junction bases unmatched: 3. The CDR3 extends over 13 amino acids. CDR1 is DFQATT and CDR2 is SNEGSKA in the germline V gene (reference sequence). The CDR3 bases are TGCAGTATGGGACTAGCGGCCACAGATACGCAGTATTTT. Protein sequence: CSMGLAATDTQYF.

This clonotype came up many times. J is TRBJ2-2 and V is TRBV5-5; D may be TRBD2 (5 bases). CDR1 and CDR2 from the germline V gene are SGHKS and YYEKEE (reference sequence). The V end was cut by 2 bases, the J end by 9 bases, with 14 bases between. This CDR3 has 14 amino acids. CDR3: CASSFYREPRELFF. CDR3 nucleotides: TGTGCCAGCAGCTTTTACCGGGAACCCAGGGAGCTGTTTTTT.

There are many counts of this clonotype. The rearrangement uses TRBV27 and TRBJ2-5, with D possibly matching TRBD2 (6 bases). V dropped 9 bases and J dropped 4 bases, with 21 bases sitting between them. The CDR3 is 15 residues long. From germline, CDR1 is MNHEY and CDR2 SMNVEV (reference sequence). As DNA, the CDR3 is TGTGCCAGATTACCTTACGGGAGATTAGGAGAGACCCAGTACTTC. It codes for CARLPYGRLGETQYF.

This clonotype was seen only a few times. The rearrangement uses TRBV30 and TRBJ2-5; 7 nucleotides match TRBD1. J was trimmed by 5 bases and V by 5 bases; bases with no gene match: 5. CDR3 size: 12 residues. CDR1 and CDR2 from the germline V gene are GTSNPN and SVGIG (reference sequence). CDR3 bases: TGTGCCTGGGAGGGGGCGCGGGAGACCCAGTACTTC. This translates into CAWEGARETQYF.

This clonotype was seen ten or more times. The chain is built from TRBV27 and TRBJ2-7, with D possibly TRBD2 on 5 matching bases. This CDR3 spans 13 amino acids. The V end was cut by 4 bases, the J end by 3 bases, with 10 bases between. CDR1 MNHEY and CDR2 SMNVEV come from the germline V gene (reference sequence). CDR3 sequence (DNA): TGTGCCAGCAGTTCTGGAGGTATCTACGAGCAGTACTTC. It codes for CASSSGGIYEQYF.